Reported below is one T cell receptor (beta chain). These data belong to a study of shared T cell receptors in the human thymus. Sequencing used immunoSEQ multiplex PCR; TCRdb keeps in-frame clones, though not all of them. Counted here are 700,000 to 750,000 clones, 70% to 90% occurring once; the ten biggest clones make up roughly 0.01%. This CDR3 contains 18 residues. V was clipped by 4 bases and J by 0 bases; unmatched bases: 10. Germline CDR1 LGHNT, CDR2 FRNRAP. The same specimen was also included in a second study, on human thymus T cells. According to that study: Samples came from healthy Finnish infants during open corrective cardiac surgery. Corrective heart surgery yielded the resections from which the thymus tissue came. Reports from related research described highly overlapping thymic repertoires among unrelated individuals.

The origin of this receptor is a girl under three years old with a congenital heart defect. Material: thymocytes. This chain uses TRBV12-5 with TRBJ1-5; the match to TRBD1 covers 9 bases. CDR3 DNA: TGTGCTAGTGGTTCGATCCGGGACAGGGTTTATAGCAATCAGCCCCAGCATTTT. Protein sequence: CASGSIRDRVYSNQPQHF.